What follows are 25 T cell receptor beta chains derived from one specimen sequenced in a study of T cell responses to AZD1222 COVID-19 vaccine. Using immunoSEQ multiplex PCR, the repertoire was profiled, and TCRdb retains in-frame clones only, with some absent. The repertoire has about 190,000 clones, under 95% of them found once; the top ten carry roughly 0.99%. The source material was peripheral blood, sampled on day 0 of AZD1222 vaccination. Receptor source: an adult in good health.

This sequence joins TRBV9 and TRBJ2-3; D is perhaps TRBD2 (6 bases). The germline V gene encodes CDR1 SGDLS and CDR2 YYNGEE. This CDR3 spans 15 amino acids. V lost 0 bases, J lost 4 bases, and 12 bases lay in between. The chain's CDR3 is CASSVAAWGADTQYF. The CDR3 bases are TGTGCCAGCAGCGTAGCCGCTTGGGGGGCAGATACGCAGTATTTT.

Points on this clone: Because the CDR3's place on the DNA is in doubt, the DNA is left out and the CDR3 is given as listed by TCRdb. V usage is TRBV6-1 and J usage is TRBJ1-2; TRBD1 is taken as the D call from the table, unchecked against the DNA. The germline V gene has CDR1 MNHNS and CDR2 SASEGT. The CDR3 comprises 15 residues, both ends counted. The CDR3 spells CASSELRARDNGYTF.

This clone has just one count. The J gene is TRBJ2-2, the V gene TRBV9; 12 bases are a match to TRBD1. Germline V gives CDR1 SGDLS, CDR2 YYNGEE. The CDR3 runs 19 residues. Trimming cost V 1 base and J 5 bases; bases outside gene matches: 12. In DNA form, the CDR3 reads TGTGCCAGCAGCGTACTCGAAATCCGGGACAGGGGGCTTACCGGGGAGCTGTTTTTT. Amino acid sequence: CASSVLEIRDRGLTGELFF.

The chain employs TRBV18 and TRBJ2-5; tentatively, D is TRBD2 (6 bases). Germline CDR1 is KGHSH and CDR2 is LQKENI. V lost 2 bases, J lost 0 bases, and 10 bases lay in between. The CDR3 runs 15 residues. CDR3 in amino acids: CASSPGTLYQETQYF. The CDR3 DNA is TGTGCCAGCTCACCAGGGACTCTGTACCAAGAGACCCAGTACTTC.

V and J are TRBV5-1 and TRBJ2-7; the D gene is possibly TRBD1 (5 bases). Per germline, CDR1 SGHRS and CDR2 YFSETQ. CDR3 length: 16 residues. The germline V and J ends were trimmed by 4 bases and 0 bases, with 17 bases remaining between them. CDR3 residues: CASSGVLKTGSYEQYF. For the CDR3, the DNA is TGCGCCAGCAGCGGAGTGTTGAAAACAGGCTCCTACGAGCAGTACTTC.

In its sample, this clone was seen once. The V gene is TRBV27, the J gene TRBJ1-5; a possible D gene is TRBD1 (5 bases). This CDR3 comprises 14 residues. Germline lookup yields CDR1 MNHEY and CDR2 SMNVEV (reference sequence). The V and J ends lost 2 bases and 2 bases respectively, with 7 bases between them. CDR3 residues: CASSLQGRNQPQHF. The CDR3 bases are TGTGCCAGCAGTTTACAGGGCCGCAATCAGCCCCAGCATTTT.

This clone was found once. The CDR3 DNA follows: TGTGCCAGCAGCTTTACCAGGGGACTCAGTTCACCCCTCCACTTT. It yields the protein CASSFTRGLSSPLHF. J is TRBJ1-6 and V is TRBV7-2; a possible D gene is TRBD1 (6 bases). The CDR3 runs to 15 residues. V was pared by 3 bases and J by 9 bases, with 15 bases between. Germline assignment: CDR1 SGHTA and CDR2 FQGNSA.

This chain uses TRBV25-1 with TRBJ1-1; 8 bases match TRBD1. The germline V gene has CDR1 MGHDK and CDR2 SYGVNS. Unmatched junction bases numbered 3, after V lost 4 bases and J lost 2 bases. The CDR3 consists of 14 residues. The CDR3 DNA follows: TGTGCCAGCAGTGGGACAGGGTATAACACTGAAGCTTTCTTT. It specifies CASSGTGYNTEAFF.

The J gene is TRBJ1-5, the V gene TRBV10-3; 9 bases are a match to TRBD1. The CDR3 loop spans 15 amino acids. CDR1 is ENHRY, CDR2 SYGVKD, per germline. The V segment lost 4 bases and the J segment 6 bases; nucleotides outside the gene matches: 7. CDR3 sequence: CAISGGGQGSQPQHF. Here the CDR3 DNA reads TGTGCCATCAGTGGGGGGGGACAGGGAAGTCAGCCCCAGCATTTT.

J is TRBJ2-3 and V is TRBV29-1; 9 bases agree with TRBD2. Trimming cost V 4 bases and J 6 bases; bases outside gene matches: 11. The CDR3 length is 15 residues. The germline gives CDR1 SQVTM, CDR2 ANQGSEA. The CDR3 sequence is CSVGGREGHWDTQYF. In nucleotides, the CDR3 is TGCAGCGTTGGGGGGCGGGAGGGCCACTGGGATACGCAGTATTTT.

The chain couples TRBV6-5 to TRBJ1-4, with no clear D. Deletions cut 4 bases from V and 12 bases from J, with 21 bases between. The germline V gene has CDR1 MNHEY and CDR2 SVGAGI. CDR3 length equals 15 residues. The CDR3: CASSCPGSTAPELFF. CDR3 nucleotides: TGTGCCAGCAGTTGCCCCGGGAGCACTGCACCGGAACTGTTTTTT.

This chain connects TRBV6-1 to TRBJ2-6; 8 nucleotides agree with TRBD1. After removal of 0 bases from V and 2 bases from J, the junction contained 9 bases not matched to a gene. The CDR3 covers 19 residues. Germline CDR1 MNHNS, CDR2 SASEGT. DNA of the CDR3: TGTGCCAGCAGTGAAGCACCCCAGGGGGCTATGACTGGGGCCAACGTCCTGACTTTC. It yields the protein CASSEAPQGAMTGANVLTF.

Comment on this clone: This specimen includes other DNA sequences encoding the same CDR3. The rearrangement uses TRBV18 and TRBJ2-7; 11 nucleotides align to TRBD1. The CDR3 length is 14 residues. Germline V gene data show CDR1 as KGHSH and CDR2 as LQKENI. J gave up 2 bases and V 4 bases, and 1 base lay outside the gene matches. CDR3 in amino acids: CASSLGQGAYEQYF. The DNA of the CDR3 is TGTGCCAGCTCACTGGGACAGGGGGCCTACGAGCAGTACTTC.

The V and J genes are TRBV24-1 and TRBJ2-7; D uncertain. The germline gives CDR1 KGHDR, CDR2 SFDVKD. The CDR3 totals 15 residues. Trimming shortened V by 2 bases and J by 7 bases, and 17 bases separated the two germline ends. Here the CDR3 reads CATSDSRAGTGEQYF. CDR3 nucleotides: TGTGCCACCAGTGATTCCCGGGCTGGAACCGGGGAGCAGTACTTC.

The chain has TRBV9 and TRBJ1-1; D gene unclear. The CDR3 has 13 residues. V gave up 3 bases and J gave up 1 base, with 7 bases separating them. Germline V CDR1 and CDR2: SGDLS, YYNGEE. The CDR3 bases are TGTGCCAGCAGCGATGGCCCGAACACTGAAGCTTTCTTT. Amino acids: CASSDGPNTEAFF.

The genes are TRBV6-5 and TRBJ2-1, with 9 bases identical to TRBD1. CDR3 length equals 12 residues. With 5 bases clipped from V and 15 bases from J, the junction kept 8 bases outside the gene matches. Germline V gene lookup returns CDR1 MNHEY and CDR2 SVGAGI. CDR3: CASSPDRGDRFF. The CDR3 region has the DNA TGTGCCAGCAGTCCAGACAGGGGGGATCGGTTCTTC.

The V call is TRBV11-3, the J call TRBJ1-1, with D tentatively TRBD1 (5 bases). The CDR3 extends over 13 amino acids. V was pared by 1 base and J by 6 bases, with 9 bases between. Germline values: CDR1 SGHNT, CDR2 YENEEA. CDR3 sequence (DNA): TGTGCCAGCAGCTTAGTGGGGGAGGCTGAAGCTTTCTTT. Its protein product is CASSLVGEAEAFF.

The sample holds one count of this clone. This rearrangement joins TRBV2 to TRBJ2-1; D may be TRBD2 (6 bases). Germline CDR1 and CDR2: SNHLY and FYNNEI. The CDR3 spans 14 residues. Trimming removed 5 bases at V and 8 bases at J, with 16 bases between. CDR3 DNA sequence: TGTGCCAGCAGTACGGGGGTGGCCGGGGATGAGCAGTTCTTC. It translates to CASSTGVAGDEQFF.

This chain links TRBV20-1 with TRBJ2-1; D unresolved. The length of the CDR3 is 11 residues. Germline V CDR1 and CDR2: DFQATT, SNEGSKA (reference sequence). V was cut by 1 base and J by 12 bases, with 10 bases left in between. The CDR3 reads CSARVGMPQFF. The DNA for the CDR3 is TGCAGTGCTAGAGTGGGCATGCCGCAGTTCTTC.

V and J are TRBV7-9 and TRBJ1-5; D not resolved. V was trimmed by 3 bases and J by 2 bases, leaving 14 bases between them. The CDR3 loop spans 16 amino acids. Germline values: CDR1 SEHNR, CDR2 FQNEAQ (reference sequence). The CDR3 nucleotides are TGTGCCAGCAGCTTGAGCCCCTTGTCGGGCAATCAGCCCCAGCATTTT. The encoded protein is CASSLSPLSGNQPQHF.

This chain links TRBV19 with TRBJ1-1; D uncertain. V was shortened by 8 bases and J by 0 bases, with 13 bases between the two germline ends. Per germline, CDR1 LNHDA and CDR2 SQIVND (reference sequence). The CDR3 totals 14 residues. The CDR3 DNA reads TGTGCCAGTTCTCAGAGATCCATGAACACTGAAGCTTTCTTT. Amino acid sequence: CASSQRSMNTEAFF.

The chain recombines TRBV6-2 or TRBV6-3 with TRBJ1-2; TRBD1 aligns across 11 bases. V shed 6 bases, J shed 8 bases, and the junction held 8 bases outside the gene matches. The germline CDR1 and CDR2 sequences are MNHEY and SVGEGT. The CDR3 is made up of 14 amino acids. Here the CDR3 reads CASSEDRGRLGYTF. As DNA, the CDR3 is TGTGCCAGCAGCGAGGACAGGGGGCGTTTGGGCTACACCTTC.

This chain joins TRBV25-1 and TRBJ2-7; 7 nucleotides line up with TRBD1. CDR1 and CDR2 (germline): MGHDK, SYGVNS. With V trimmed by 7 bases and J by 1 base, 4 bases remained unmatched. The CDR3 sequence is 13 residues long. DNA for the CDR3: TGTGCCAGCACCCGACAGGGATCCTACGAGCAGTACTTC. Amino acid sequence: CASTRQGSYEQYF.

V is TRBV5-1 and J is TRBJ2-5; 7 nucleotides align to TRBD1. This CDR3 contains 13 residues. Germline CDR1 reads SGHRS; CDR2 reads YFSETQ. V lost 5 bases, J lost 3 bases, and 4 bases stayed unmatched. The CDR3 sequence: CASRTGTEETQYF. The CDR3 coding sequence is TGCGCCAGCAGAACCGGGACAGAAGAGACCCAGTACTTC. Combining the CDR3 with reference TRBV5-1 and TRBJ2-5 gives the whole variable domain KAGVTQTPRYLIKTRGQQVTLSCSPISGHRSVSWYQQTPGQGLQFLFEYFSETQRNKGNFPGRFSGRQFSNSRSEMNVSTLELGDSALYLCASRTGTEETQYFGPGTRLLVL.

The chain has TRBV7-2 and TRBJ2-1; 7 bases line up with TRBD2. The CDR3 loop spans 16 amino acids. Germline-derived CDR1 and CDR2 are SGHTA and FQGNSA. The V gene end was trimmed by 1 base and the J gene end by 3 bases; junction bases not matched to a gene: 6. The CDR3 region has the DNA TGTGCCAGCAGCTTAGTACTGCGGGAGTACTACAATGAGCAGTTCTTC. Its protein product is CASSLVLREYYNEQFF.